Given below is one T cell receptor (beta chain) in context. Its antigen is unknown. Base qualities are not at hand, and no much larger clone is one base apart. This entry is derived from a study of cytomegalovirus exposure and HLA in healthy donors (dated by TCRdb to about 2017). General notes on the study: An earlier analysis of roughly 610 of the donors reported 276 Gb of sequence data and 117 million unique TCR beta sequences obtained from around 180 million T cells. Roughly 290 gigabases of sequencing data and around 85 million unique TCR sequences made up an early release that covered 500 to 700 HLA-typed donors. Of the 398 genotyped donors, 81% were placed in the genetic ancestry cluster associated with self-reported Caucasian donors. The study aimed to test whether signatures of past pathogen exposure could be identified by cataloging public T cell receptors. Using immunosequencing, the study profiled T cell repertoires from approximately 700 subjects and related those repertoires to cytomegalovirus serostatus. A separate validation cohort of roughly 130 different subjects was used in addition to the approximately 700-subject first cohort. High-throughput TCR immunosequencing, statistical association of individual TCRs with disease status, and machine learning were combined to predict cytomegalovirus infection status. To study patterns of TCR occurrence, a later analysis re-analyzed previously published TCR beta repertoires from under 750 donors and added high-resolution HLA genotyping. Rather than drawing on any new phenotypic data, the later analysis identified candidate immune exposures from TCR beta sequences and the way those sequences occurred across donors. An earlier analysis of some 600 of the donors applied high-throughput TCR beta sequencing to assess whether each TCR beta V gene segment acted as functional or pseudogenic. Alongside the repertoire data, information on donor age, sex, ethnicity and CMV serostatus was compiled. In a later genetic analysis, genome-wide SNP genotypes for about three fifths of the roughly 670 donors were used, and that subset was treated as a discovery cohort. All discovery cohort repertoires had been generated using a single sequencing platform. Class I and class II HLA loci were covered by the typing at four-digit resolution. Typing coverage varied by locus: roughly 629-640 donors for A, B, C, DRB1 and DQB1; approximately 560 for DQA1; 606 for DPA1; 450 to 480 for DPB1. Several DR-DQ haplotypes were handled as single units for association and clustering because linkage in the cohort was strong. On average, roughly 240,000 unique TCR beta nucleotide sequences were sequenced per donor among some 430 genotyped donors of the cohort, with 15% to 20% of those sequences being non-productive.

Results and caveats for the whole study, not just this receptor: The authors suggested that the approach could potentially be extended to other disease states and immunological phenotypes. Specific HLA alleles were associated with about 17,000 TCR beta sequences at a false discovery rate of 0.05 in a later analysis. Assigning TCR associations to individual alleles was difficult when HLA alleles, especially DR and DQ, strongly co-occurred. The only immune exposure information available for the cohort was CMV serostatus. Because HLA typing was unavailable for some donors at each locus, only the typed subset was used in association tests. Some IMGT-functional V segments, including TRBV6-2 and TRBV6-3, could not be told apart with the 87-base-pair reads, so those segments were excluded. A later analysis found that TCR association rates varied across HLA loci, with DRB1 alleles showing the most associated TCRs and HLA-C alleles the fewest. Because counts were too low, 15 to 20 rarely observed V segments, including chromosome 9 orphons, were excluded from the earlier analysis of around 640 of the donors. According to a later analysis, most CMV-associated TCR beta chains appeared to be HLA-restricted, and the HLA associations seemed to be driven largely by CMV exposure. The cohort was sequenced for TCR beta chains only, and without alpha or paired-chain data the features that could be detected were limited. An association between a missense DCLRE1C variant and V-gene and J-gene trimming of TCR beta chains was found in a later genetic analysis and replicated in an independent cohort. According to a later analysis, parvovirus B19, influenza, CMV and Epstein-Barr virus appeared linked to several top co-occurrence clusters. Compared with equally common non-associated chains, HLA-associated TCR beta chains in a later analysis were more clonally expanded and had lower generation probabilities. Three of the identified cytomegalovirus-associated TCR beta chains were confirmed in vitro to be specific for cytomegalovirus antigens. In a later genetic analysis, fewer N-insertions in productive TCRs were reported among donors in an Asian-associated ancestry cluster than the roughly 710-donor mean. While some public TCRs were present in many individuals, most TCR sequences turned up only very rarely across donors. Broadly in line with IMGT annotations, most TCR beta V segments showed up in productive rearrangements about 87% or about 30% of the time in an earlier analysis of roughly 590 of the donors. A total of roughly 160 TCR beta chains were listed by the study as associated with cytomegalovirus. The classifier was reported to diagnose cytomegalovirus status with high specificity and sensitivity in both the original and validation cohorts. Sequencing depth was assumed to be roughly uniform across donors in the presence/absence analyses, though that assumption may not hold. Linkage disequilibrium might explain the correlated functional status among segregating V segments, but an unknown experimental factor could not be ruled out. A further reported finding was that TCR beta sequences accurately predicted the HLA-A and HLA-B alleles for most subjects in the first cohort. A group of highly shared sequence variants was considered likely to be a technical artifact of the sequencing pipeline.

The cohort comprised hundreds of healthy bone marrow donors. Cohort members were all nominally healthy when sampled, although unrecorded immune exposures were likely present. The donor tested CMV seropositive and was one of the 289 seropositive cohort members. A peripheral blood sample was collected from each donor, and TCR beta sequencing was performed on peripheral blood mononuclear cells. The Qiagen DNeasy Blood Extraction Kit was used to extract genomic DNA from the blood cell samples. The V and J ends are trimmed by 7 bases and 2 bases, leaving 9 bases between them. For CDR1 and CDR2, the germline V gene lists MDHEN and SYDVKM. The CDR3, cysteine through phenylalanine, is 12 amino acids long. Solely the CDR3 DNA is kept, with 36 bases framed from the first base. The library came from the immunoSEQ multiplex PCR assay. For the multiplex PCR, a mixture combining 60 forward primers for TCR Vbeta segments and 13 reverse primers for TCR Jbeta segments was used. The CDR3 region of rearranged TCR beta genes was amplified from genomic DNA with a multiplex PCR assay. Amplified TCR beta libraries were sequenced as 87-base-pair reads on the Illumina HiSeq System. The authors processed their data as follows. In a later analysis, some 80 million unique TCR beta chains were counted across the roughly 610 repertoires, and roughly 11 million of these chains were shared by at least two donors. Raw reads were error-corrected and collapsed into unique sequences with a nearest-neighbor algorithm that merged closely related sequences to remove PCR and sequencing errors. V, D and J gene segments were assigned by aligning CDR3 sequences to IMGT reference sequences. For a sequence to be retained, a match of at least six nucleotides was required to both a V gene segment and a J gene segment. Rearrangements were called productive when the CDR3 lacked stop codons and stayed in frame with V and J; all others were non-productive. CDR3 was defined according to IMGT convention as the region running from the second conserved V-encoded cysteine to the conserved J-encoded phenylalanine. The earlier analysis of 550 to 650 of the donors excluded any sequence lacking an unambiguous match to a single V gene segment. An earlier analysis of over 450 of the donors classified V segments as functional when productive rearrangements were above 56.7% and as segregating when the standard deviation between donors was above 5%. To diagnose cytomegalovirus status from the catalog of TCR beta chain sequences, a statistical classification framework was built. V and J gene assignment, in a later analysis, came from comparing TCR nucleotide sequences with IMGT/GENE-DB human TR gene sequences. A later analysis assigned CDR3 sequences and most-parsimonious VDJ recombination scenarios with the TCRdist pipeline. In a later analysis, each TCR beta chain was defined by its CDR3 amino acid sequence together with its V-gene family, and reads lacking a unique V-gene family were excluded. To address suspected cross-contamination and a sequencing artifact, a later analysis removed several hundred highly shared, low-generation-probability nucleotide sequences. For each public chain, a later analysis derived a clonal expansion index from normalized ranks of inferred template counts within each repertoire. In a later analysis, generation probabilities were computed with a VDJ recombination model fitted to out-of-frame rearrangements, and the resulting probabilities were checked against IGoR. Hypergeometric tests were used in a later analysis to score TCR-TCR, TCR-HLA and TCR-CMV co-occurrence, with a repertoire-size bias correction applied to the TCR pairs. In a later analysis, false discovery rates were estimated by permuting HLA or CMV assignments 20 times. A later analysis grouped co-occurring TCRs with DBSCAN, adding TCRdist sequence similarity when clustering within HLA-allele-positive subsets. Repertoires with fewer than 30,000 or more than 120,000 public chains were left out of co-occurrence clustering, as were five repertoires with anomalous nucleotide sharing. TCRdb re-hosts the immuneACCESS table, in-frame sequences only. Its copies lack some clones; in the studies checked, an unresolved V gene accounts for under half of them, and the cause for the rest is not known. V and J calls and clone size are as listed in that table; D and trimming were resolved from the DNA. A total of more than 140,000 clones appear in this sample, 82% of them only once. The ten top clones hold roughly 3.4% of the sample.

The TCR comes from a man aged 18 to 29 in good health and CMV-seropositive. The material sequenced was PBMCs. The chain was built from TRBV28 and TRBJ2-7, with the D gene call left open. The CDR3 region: CASNIEAYEQYF. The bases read TGTGCCAGCAACATTGAGGCCTACGAGCAGTACTTC. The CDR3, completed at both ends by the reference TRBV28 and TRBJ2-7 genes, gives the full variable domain DVKVTQSSRYLVKRTGEKVFLECVQDMDHENMFWYRQDPGLGLRLIYFSYDVKMKEKGDIPEGYSVSREKKERFSLILESASTNQTSMYLCASNIEAYEQYFGPGTRLTVT.